The 27 T cell receptor beta chains given below trace back to one sample, sequenced in a study of T-cell reconstitution after alpha-beta-depleted transplantation in children. Molecular barcoding with unique molecular identifiers was used for the TCRbeta library. TCRdb re-derived calls from the PCR reads in MiXCR, one entry per CDR3 protein. Of under 20,000 distinct CDR3 sequences listed, 9.5% to 15% are singletons. This specimen consisted of PBMCs, mostly from graft donor cells, obtained 180 days after TCRalphabeta/CD19-depleted stem cell transplant. These receptor sequences come from a boy younger than two who had a stem cell transplant for Wiskott-Aldrich syndrome, so the T cells may come from the graft donor.

V gene TRBV10-1 combines with J gene TRBJ2-7; weak D call: TRBD2 (5 bases). Per the germline V gene, CDR1 is WNHNN and CDR2 is SYGVQD (reference sequence). The length of the CDR3 is 15 residues. V lost 0 bases and J 4 bases, leaving 13 bases between the germline ends. Here the CDR3 reads CASSESLGVPYEQYF. Written as DNA, the CDR3 is TGCGCCAGCAGTGAGTCCTTGGGAGTTCCGTACGAGCAGTACTTC.

At least ten counts were recorded for this clonotype. The rearrangement joins TRBV5-1 to TRBJ2-2, with TRBD2 as a possible D gene (5 bases). Germline loops: CDR1 SGHRS, CDR2 YFSETQ. Trimming stripped 0 bases from V and 3 bases from J, with 21 bases between. This CDR3 has 19 residues. The CDR3 DNA sequence: TGCGCCAGCAGCTTGGCCACCGGACTCCGGGGAACCGACACCGGGGAGCTGTTTTTT. Protein product: CASSLATGLRGTDTGELFF.

This clonotype came up many times. V usage is TRBV7-9 and J usage is TRBJ1-1; D remains ambiguous. V was cut by 2 bases and J by 3 bases, with 10 bases left in between. CDR1 SEHNR and CDR2 FQNEAQ come from the germline V gene (reference sequence). The CDR3 extends over 14 amino acids. This CDR3 is CASSLHGGYTEAFF. The CDR3 region has the DNA TGTGCCAGCAGCTTACACGGAGGTTACACTGAAGCTTTCTTT.

This sequence joins TRBV4-3 and TRBJ1-3; 8 bases are a match to TRBD1. CDR3 length: 17 residues. J was trimmed by 0 bases and V by 4 bases; bases with no gene match: 8. The V gene's germline CDR1 is LGHNA and CDR2 YSLEER. Here the CDR3 reads CASSLWTGFPSGNTIYF. The CDR3 DNA reads TGCGCCAGCAGCCTATGGACAGGGTTTCCCTCTGGAAACACCATATATTTT.

This clonotype was found a few times. This sequence joins TRBV5-1 and TRBJ2-7; 8 bases line up with TRBD1. Trimming cost V 3 bases and J 2 bases; bases outside gene matches: 7. There are 15 residues in the CDR3. Germline assignment: CDR1 SGHRS and CDR2 YFSETQ. The CDR3 protein is CASSSWTGSAYEQYF. The DNA of the CDR3 is TGCGCCAGCAGCTCGTGGACAGGGAGCGCCTACGAGCAGTACTTC.

The chain combines TRBV30 with TRBJ2-3; D unresolved. V dropped 0 bases and J dropped 6 bases, with 4 bases sitting between them. Germline lookup yields CDR1 GTSNPN and CDR2 SVGIG (reference sequence). There are 11 residues in the CDR3. The CDR3, as DNA: TGTGCCTGGAGTGTAGGCGATACGCAGTATTTT. Its translation: CAWSVGDTQYF.

A few counts support this clonotype. CDR3 sequence: CASSLTGTLSYEQYF. CDR3 DNA sequence: TGCGCCAGCAGCTTAACCGGGACATTATCCTACGAGCAGTACTTC. The V and J genes are TRBV5-1 and TRBJ2-7, with D possibly TRBD1 on 6 matching bases. From germline, CDR1 is SGHRS and CDR2 YFSETQ. Trimming took off 2 bases at V and 1 base at J, with 13 bases between the two ends. This CDR3 is built from 15 residues.

This clonotype was counted many times. The chain carries TRBV3-1 and TRBJ1-2, with 9 nucleotides matching TRBD1. V was pared by 7 bases and J by 5 bases, with 11 bases of the junction left unmatched. Germline CDR1 is LGHDT and CDR2 is YNNKEL (reference sequence). The CDR3 has 15 amino acids. This chain's CDR3 is CASTQGDREFYGYTF. The CDR3 coding sequence is TGTGCCAGCACCCAGGGGGACAGGGAGTTTTATGGCTACACCTTC.

The CDR3 sequence: CSAAQGRDQPQHF. The CDR3 nucleotides are TGCAGTGCCGCACAGGGGCGGGATCAGCCCCAGCATTTT. The chain employs TRBV20-1 and TRBJ1-5, with 7 bases fitting TRBD1. The V gene end was trimmed by 6 bases and the J gene end by 5 bases; junction bases not matched to a gene: 7. The CDR3 covers 13 residues. From germline, CDR1 is DFQATT and CDR2 SNEGSKA (reference sequence).

This chain connects TRBV18 to TRBJ2-5; 9 positions match TRBD1. Germline V gene lookup returns CDR1 KGHSH and CDR2 LQKENI. The CDR3 totals 18 residues. V shed 1 base and J 5 bases; nucleotides not matched to a gene: 14. CDR3 nucleotides: TGTGCCAGCTCACCACTGCCGGGACAGGGTGTAAGGCGGGAGACCCAGTACTTC. This codes for CASSPLPGQGVRRETQYF.

This clonotype was seen many times. V is TRBV29-1 and J is TRBJ1-2; 9 bases align to TRBD1. The junction had 2 bases not matched to a gene; V was cut back by 4 bases and J by 5 bases. This CDR3 is built from 12 residues. Germline loops: CDR1 SQVTM, CDR2 ANQGSEA. In nucleotides, the CDR3 is TGCAGCGTTGCGACAGGGGGTTATGGCTACACCTTC. Amino acid sequence: CSVATGGYGYTF.

At least ten counts were recorded for this clonotype. The chain combines TRBV4-1 with TRBJ1-2; D uncertain. The CDR3 consists of 15 residues. CDR1 and CDR2 (germline): MGHRA, YSYEKL. The germline V and J ends were trimmed by 1 base and 1 base, with 10 bases remaining between them. The CDR3, as DNA: TGCGCCAGCAGCCAAGGAGGCGAGCATAACTATGGCTACACCTTC. This gives the protein CASSQGGEHNYGYTF.

The genes are TRBV28 and TRBJ1-5; no clear D gene. The CDR3 has 13 amino acids. In germline, CDR1 is MDHEN, CDR2 SYDVKM. V was trimmed by 3 bases and J by 7 bases, leaving 10 bases between them. CDR3 sequence: CASSFLQWQPQHF. CDR3 DNA sequence: TGTGCCAGCAGTTTCCTCCAGTGGCAGCCCCAGCATTTT.

This clonotype was detected ten times or more. The CDR3 loop reads CASSSWDGGIEQFF. In nucleotides, the CDR3 is TGTGCCAGCAGCTCCTGGGACGGGGGGATCGAGCAGTTCTTC. The chain carries TRBV7-8 and TRBJ2-1; the match to TRBD2 covers 7 bases. Trimming removed 4 bases from V and 10 bases from J; junction bases left unmatched: 10. Germline-derived CDR1 and CDR2 are SGHVS and FQNEAQ. The CDR3 is 14 residues long.

The genes are TRBV12-3 or TRBV12-4 and TRBJ2-7; D is ambiguous. Trimming removed 0 bases from V and 4 bases from J, with 13 bases in between. This CDR3 comprises 15 residues. The CDR3 is CASSLAVEEGYEQYF. The CDR3 DNA sequence: TGTGCCAGCAGTTTAGCGGTAGAAGAAGGGTACGAGCAGTACTTC.

This clonotype was seen repeatedly, ten times or more. The chain links TRBV20-1 to TRBJ1-2; D call uncertain. Germline-derived CDR1 and CDR2 are DFQATT and SNEGSKA (reference sequence). The ends were cut back, 6 bases at V and 4 bases at J, with 18 bases in the middle. The CDR3 is made up of 14 amino acids. The CDR3 protein is CSAPLVHMVYGYTF. DNA for the CDR3: TGCAGTGCCCCTCTCGTACACATGGTCTATGGCTACACCTTC.

The V and J genes are TRBV12-3 or TRBV12-4 and TRBJ2-5, with D possibly called TRBD1 or TRBD2 (6 bases each). The V end lost 2 bases, the J end lost 2 bases, and 12 bases lay between the germline ends. The CDR3 has 15 residues. The chain's CDR3 is CASSLYGGGQETQYF. The CDR3 bases are TGTGCCAGCAGTTTATATGGAGGGGGTCAAGAGACCCAGTACTTC.

This rearrangement joins TRBV19 to TRBJ2-5, with a weak D call TRBD1 (5 bases). The CDR3 runs to 15 residues. The V end lost 6 bases, the J end lost 0 bases, and 14 bases lay between the germline ends. CDR1 and CDR2 from the germline V gene are LNHDA and SQIVND (reference sequence). CDR3 coding DNA: TGTGCCAGTAGCCCAGACAGAGCGTACCAAGAGACCCAGTACTTC. It translates to CASSPDRAYQETQYF.

This clonotype came up many times. The rearrangement links TRBV20-1 to TRBJ1-2; 7 bases line up with TRBD1. The CDR3 spans 14 residues. Germline V gene lookup returns CDR1 DFQATT and CDR2 SNEGSKA (reference sequence). V shed 2 bases and J 7 bases; nucleotides not matched to a gene: 10. This CDR3 is CSARLRTGSVGYTF. CDR3 nucleotide sequence: TGCAGTGCTAGACTCAGGACAGGATCCGTTGGCTACACCTTC.

This clonotype was seen ten or more times. CDR3 region: CATSRSERAVREQYF. CDR3 DNA: TGTGCCACCAGCAGATCCGAGCGAGCGGTCCGCGAGCAGTACTTC. This chain joins TRBV15 and TRBJ2-7, with D possibly being TRBD2 (5 bases). This CDR3 has 15 amino acids. Trimming left V 2 bases short and J 6 bases short, with 17 bases between. CDR1 LNHNV and CDR2 YYDKDF come from the germline V gene (reference sequence).

The V call is TRBV12-3 or TRBV12-4, the J call TRBJ2-3; D is perhaps TRBD2 (6 bases). Trimming left V 6 bases short and J 5 bases short, with 18 bases between. This CDR3 region has 15 residues. The DNA for the CDR3 is TGTGCCAGCAGCCCCTTGACGGGAGTGGTAGATACGCAGTATTTT. This sequence encodes CASSPLTGVVDTQYF.

In nucleotides, the CDR3 is TGTGCCATCCCCATCACAGGGGCAACGGGGGCCAACGTCCTGACTTTC. Encoded protein: CAIPITGATGANVLTF. This chain connects TRBV10-3 to TRBJ2-6, with 7 bases aligning to TRBD1. This CDR3 region has 16 residues. The ends lost 8 bases at V and 4 bases at J; junction bases unmatched: 11. CDR1 is ENHRY, CDR2 SYGVKD, per germline.

In its sample, this clonotype was seen many times. This chain connects TRBV28 to TRBJ1-2; D remains unclear. CDR3 length equals 15 residues. Germline CDR1 and CDR2: MDHEN and SYDVKM. Trimming left V 6 bases short and J 4 bases short, with 18 bases between. CDR3 DNA sequence: TGTGCCAGCAGCCGCCGGGGTTGGGCAGTCTATGGCTACACCTTC. Protein product: CASSRRGWAVYGYTF.

This clonotype was recorded many times. V is TRBV6-4 and J is TRBJ1-2, with 7 bases lining up with TRBD1. The germline CDR1 and CDR2 sequences are MRHNA and SNTAGT. V was clipped by 4 bases and J by 6 bases; unmatched bases: 5. The CDR3 has 13 amino acids. The CDR3: CASSGQGDDGYTF. DNA of the CDR3: TGTGCCAGCAGTGGCCAGGGGGACGATGGCTACACCTTC.

Worth noting for this clonotype: Sequence at one end of the junction differs from germline and may be a read error. The J gene is TRBJ2-6, the V gene TRBV6-6; possibly TRBD1 for D (5 bases). The CDR3 has 13 residues. Germline V gives CDR1 MNHNY, CDR2 SVGAGI (reference sequence). CDR3 sequence reads: CASSGSGANGLTF. The CDR3, as DNA: TGTGCCAGCAGTGGCTCTGGGGCCAACGGCCTGACTTTC.

There are a few counts of this clonotype. The DNA of the CDR3 is TGTGCCAGCAGCCCGGACATAACAGATACGCAGTATTTT. Its translation: CASSPDITDTQYF. V is TRBV3-1 and J is TRBJ2-3; tentative D call: TRBD1 (5 bases). Germline lookup yields CDR1 LGHDT and CDR2 YNNKEL (reference sequence). This CDR3 is built from 13 residues. The germline V and J ends were trimmed by 4 bases and 3 bases, with 8 bases remaining between them.

This chain joins TRBV9 and TRBJ1-5; D is unresolved. CDR1 is SGDLS, CDR2 YYNGEE, per germline. The ends were cut back, 1 base at V and 3 bases at J, with 14 bases in the middle. CDR3 length equals 16 residues. CDR3 nucleotides: TGTGCCAGCAGCGTAAGAGAATTACGGTTCAATCAGCCCCAGCATTTT. Protein: CASSVRELRFNQPQHF.